A single sample gave rise to the 2 T cell receptor beta chains below, sequenced in a study of cytomegalovirus exposure and HLA in healthy donors. PCR involved 60 Vbeta and 13 Jbeta primers. This table comes from immunoSEQ multiplex PCR, and its TCRdb copy is limited to in-frame clones, with some not included. The repertoire includes approximately 140,000 clones, around four fifths of them detected once, and under 2% sits in the top ten. Sequencing used PBMCs. Receptor source: a middle-aged woman in good health and CMV-seronegative.

This clone appeared a few times. The chain employs TRBV28 and TRBJ2-7; tentatively, D is TRBD2 (6 bases). Per germline, CDR1 MDHEN and CDR2 SYDVKM. This CDR3 has 21 residues. V was shortened by 1 base and J by 4 bases, with 32 bases between the two germline ends. The CDR3 sequence is CASSLLIWGVRGVDTSYEQYF. The CDR3 DNA sequence: TGTGCCAGCAGTTTATTGATCTGGGGGGTTCGGGGAGTAGACACGTCTTACGAGCAGTACTTC.

The genes are TRBV5-1 and TRBJ1-1; TRBD1 might be the D (6 bases). V lost 0 bases and J lost 5, with 8 bases in between. The length of the CDR3 is 13 residues. Germline V gene sequence: CDR1 SGHRS, CDR2 YFSETQ. This CDR3 is CASSLGGRTEAFF. The DNA of the CDR3 is TGCGCCAGCAGCTTGGGGGGGCGGACTGAAGCTTTCTTT.